A single T cell receptor (beta chain) is shown here with its context. It was with random hexamers that about 0.45 to 1 ug RNA was reverse transcribed. MiXCR was run by TCRdb on the immunoSEQ multiplex PCR reads, yielding one entry per CDR3 protein. The sample lists around 280,000 distinct CDR3 sequences; around 84% were seen once. Germline-derived CDR1 and CDR2 are SGDLS and YYNGEE. The CDR3 extends over 16 amino acids. V trimming: 4 bases; J trimming: 4 bases; junction bases outside the gene matches: 11. The source of the sample is a study of CD8 T cells in Susac syndrome. The sample was CD8+ T cells from PBMCs. The receptor was isolated from a human donor with multiple sclerosis. This rearrangement joins TRBV9 to TRBJ2-1; 7 bases map to TRBD2. CDR3 region: CASSPPGGRQYNEQFF. The CDR3 region has the DNA TGTGCCAGCAGCCCCCCGGGGGGTCGGCAATACAATGAGCAGTTCTTC.